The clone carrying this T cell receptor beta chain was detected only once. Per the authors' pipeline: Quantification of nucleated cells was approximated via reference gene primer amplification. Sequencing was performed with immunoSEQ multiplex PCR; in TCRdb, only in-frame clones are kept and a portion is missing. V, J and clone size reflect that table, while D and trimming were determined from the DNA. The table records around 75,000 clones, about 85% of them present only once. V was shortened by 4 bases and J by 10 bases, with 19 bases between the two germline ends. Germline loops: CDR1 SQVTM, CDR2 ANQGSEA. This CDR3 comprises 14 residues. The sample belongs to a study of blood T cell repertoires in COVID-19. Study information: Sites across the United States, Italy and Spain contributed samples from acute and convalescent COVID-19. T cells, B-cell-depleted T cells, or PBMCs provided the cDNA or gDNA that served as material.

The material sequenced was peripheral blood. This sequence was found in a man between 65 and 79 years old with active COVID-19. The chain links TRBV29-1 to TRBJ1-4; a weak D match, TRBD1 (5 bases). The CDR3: CSVGEPDSGGKLFF. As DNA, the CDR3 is TGCAGCGTTGGCGAACCCGACTCGGGGGGAAAACTGTTTTTT.